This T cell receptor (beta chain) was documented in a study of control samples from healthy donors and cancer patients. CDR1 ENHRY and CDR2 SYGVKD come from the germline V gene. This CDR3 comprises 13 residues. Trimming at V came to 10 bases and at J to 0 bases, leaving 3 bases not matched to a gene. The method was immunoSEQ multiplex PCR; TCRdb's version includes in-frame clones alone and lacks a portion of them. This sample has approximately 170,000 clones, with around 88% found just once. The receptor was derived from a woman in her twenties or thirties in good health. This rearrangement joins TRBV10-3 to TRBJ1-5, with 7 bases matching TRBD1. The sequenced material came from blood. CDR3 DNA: TGTGCCACCGGGACAGATAGCAATCAGCCCCAGCATTTT. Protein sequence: CATGTDSNQPQHF.